This T cell receptor (beta chain) was sequenced for a study of Ad26.COV2.S vaccination and SARS-CoV-2 variants. Study summary: Donor had been placed in the Ad26.COV2.S arm of the COV1001 trial. By the intramuscular route, Ad26.COV2.S was given once, or twice 56 days apart.

Some clones are missing from TCRdb's copy, which holds only in-frame ones; the method was immunoSEQ multiplex PCR. The sample contains approximately 360,000 clones, 83% of which appear only once. Treatment denoted: over 15 received Ad26.COV2.S at low or high dose, single or two shots; several received placebo; per-sample allocation not given. On day 63 after the first injection, vaccine and placebo recipients gave samples. An Ad26 vector that expressed Wuhan-strain SARS-CoV-2 spike constituted the vaccine. In its sample, this clone was seen once. Trimming took off 0 bases at V and 6 bases at J, with 17 bases between the two ends. This CDR3 contains 16 residues. CDR1 and CDR2 from the germline V gene are MNHNY and SVGAGI (reference sequence).

The receptor comes from a person between 18 and 65 years old who received the Ad26.COV2.S COVID-19 vaccine or a placebo. The specimen comprised peripheral blood, sampled in a trial of Ad26.COV2.S vaccine versus placebo. The V and J genes are TRBV6-6 and TRBJ1-2, with D maybe TRBD1 (6 bases). CDR3 region: CASSYSDRGQINGYTF. CDR3 DNA: TGTGCCAGCAGTTACTCGGATCGAGGACAGATAAATGGCTACACCTTC.